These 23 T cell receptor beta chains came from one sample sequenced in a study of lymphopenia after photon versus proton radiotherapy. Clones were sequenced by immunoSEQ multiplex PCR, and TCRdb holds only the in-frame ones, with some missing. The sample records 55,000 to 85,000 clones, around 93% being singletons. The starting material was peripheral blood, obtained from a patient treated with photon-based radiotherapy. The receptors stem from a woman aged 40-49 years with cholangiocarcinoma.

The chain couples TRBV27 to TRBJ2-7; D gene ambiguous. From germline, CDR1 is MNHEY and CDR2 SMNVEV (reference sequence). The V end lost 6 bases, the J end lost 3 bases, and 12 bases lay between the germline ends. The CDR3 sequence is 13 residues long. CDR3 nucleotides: TGTGCCAGCAGCACCCCGCCGGGCTACGAGCAGTACTTC. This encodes CASSTPPGYEQYF.

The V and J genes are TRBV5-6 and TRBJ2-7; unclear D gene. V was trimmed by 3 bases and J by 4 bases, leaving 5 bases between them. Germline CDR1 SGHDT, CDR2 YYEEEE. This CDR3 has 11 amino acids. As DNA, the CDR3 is TGTGCCAGCAGCTCAGGATACGAGCAGTACTTC. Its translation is CASSSGYEQYF. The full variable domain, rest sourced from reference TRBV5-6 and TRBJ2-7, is DAGVTQSPTHLIKTRGQQVTLRCSPKSGHDTVSWYQQALGQGPQFIFQYYEEEERQRGNFPDRFSGHQFPNYSSELNVNALLLGDSALYLCASSSGYEQYFGPGTRLTVT.

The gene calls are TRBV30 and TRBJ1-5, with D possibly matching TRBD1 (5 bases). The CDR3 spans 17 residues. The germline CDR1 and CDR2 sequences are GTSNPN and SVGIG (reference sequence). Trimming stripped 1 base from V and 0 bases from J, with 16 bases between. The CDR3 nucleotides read TGTGCCTGGAGTGATACCCAGGGTTTTTATAGCAATCAGCCCCAGCATTTT. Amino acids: CAWSDTQGFYSNQPQHF.

The CDR3 DNA reads as TGTGCCAGTAGGGCCTACCGGGGCAGAGGAACAGATACGCAGTATTTT. Its translation: CASRAYRGRGTDTQYF. V usage is TRBV19 and J usage is TRBJ2-3, with D perhaps matching TRBD1 or TRBD2 (5 bases each). The CDR3 has 16 residues. Germline CDR1 reads LNHDA; CDR2 reads SQIVND (reference sequence). V was pared by 6 bases and J by 3 bases, with 19 bases between.

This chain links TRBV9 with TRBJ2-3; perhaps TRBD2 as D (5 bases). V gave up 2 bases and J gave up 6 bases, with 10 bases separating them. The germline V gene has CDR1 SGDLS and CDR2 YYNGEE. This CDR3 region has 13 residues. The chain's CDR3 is CASSVTRADTQYF. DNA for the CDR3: TGTGCCAGCAGCGTCACTAGAGCGGATACGCAGTATTTT.

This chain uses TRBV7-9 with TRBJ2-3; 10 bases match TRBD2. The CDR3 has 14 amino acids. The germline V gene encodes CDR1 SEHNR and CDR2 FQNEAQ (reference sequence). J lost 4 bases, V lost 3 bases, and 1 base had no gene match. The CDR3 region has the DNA TGTGCCAGCAGCTTGGGACTAGCGTCAGATACGCAGTATTTT. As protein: CASSLGLASDTQYF.

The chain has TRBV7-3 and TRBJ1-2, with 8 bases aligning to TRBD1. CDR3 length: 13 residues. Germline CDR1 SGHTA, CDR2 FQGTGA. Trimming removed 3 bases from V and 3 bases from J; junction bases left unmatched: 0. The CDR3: CASSLDRDYGYTF. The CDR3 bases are TGTGCCAGCAGCTTGGACAGGGACTATGGCTACACCTTC.

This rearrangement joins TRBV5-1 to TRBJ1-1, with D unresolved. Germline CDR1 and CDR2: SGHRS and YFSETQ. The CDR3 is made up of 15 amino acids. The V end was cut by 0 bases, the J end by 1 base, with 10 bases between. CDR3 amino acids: CASSLGAGWNTEAFF. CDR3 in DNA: TGCGCCAGCAGCTTGGGGGCCGGATGGAACACTGAAGCTTTCTTT.

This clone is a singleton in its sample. The CDR3 region is CAISDRANTEAFF. The DNA for the CDR3 is TGTGCCATCAGTGACAGGGCAAACACTGAAGCTTTCTTT. The V and J genes are TRBV10-3 and TRBJ1-1, with a tentative D call TRBD1 (5 bases). Germline V gene sequence: CDR1 ENHRY, CDR2 SYGVKD. V was trimmed by 3 bases and J by 2 bases, leaving 7 bases between them. The CDR3 spans 13 residues.

In DNA form, the CDR3 reads TGTGCCGCCCAGGTGACGGGGCTAGGTGAAAAACTGTTTTTT. Amino acid sequence: CAAQVTGLGEKLFF. This chain connects TRBV6-1 to TRBJ1-4; D perhaps matches TRBD1 (5 bases). This CDR3 contains 14 residues. Germline V gene lookup returns CDR1 MNHNS and CDR2 SASEGT. Trimming cost V 11 bases and J 7 bases, with 20 bases left between them.

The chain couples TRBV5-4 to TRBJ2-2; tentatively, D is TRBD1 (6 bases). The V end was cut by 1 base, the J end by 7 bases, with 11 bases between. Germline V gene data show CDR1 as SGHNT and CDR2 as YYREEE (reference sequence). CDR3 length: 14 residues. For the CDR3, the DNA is TGTGCCAGCAGCTTGATGGGGGCAAGCGGGGAGCTGTTTTTT. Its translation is CASSLMGASGELFF.

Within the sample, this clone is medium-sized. This chain's CDR3 is CASSQEGQVSYEQYF. Written as DNA, the CDR3 is TGTGCCAGCAGCCAAGAAGGTCAGGTCTCCTACGAGCAGTACTTC. This sequence joins TRBV4-2 and TRBJ2-7, with D unclear. Germline CDR1 reads LGHNA; CDR2 reads YNFKEQ. This CDR3 has 15 residues. V was trimmed by 0 bases and J by 0 bases, leaving 9 bases between them.

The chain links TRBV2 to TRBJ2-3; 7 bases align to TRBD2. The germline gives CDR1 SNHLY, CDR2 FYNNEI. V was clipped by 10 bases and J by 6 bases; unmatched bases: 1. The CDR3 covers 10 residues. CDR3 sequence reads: CANGGDTQYF. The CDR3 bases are TGTGCCAACGGGGGGGATACGCAGTATTTT.

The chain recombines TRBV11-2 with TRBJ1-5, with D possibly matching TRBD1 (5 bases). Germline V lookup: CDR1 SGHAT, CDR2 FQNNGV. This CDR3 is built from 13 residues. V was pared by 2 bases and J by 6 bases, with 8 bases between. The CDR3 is CASSLQGSQPQHF. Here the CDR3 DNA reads TGTGCCAGCAGCTTACAGGGTAGTCAGCCCCAGCATTTT.

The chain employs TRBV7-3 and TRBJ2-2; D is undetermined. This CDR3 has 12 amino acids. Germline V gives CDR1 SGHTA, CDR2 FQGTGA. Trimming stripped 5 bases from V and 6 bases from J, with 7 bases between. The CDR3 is CASSPSAGELFF. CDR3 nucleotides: TGTGCCAGCAGCCCCTCCGCCGGGGAGCTGTTTTTT.

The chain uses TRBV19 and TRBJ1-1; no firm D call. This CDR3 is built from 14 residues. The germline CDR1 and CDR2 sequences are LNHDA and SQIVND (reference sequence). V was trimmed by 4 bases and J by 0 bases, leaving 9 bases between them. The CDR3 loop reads CASSKVTLNTEAFF. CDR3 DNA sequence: TGTGCCAGTAGTAAAGTCACACTGAACACTGAAGCTTTCTTT. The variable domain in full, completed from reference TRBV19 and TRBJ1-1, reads DGGITQSPKYLFRKEGQNVTLSCEQNLNHDAMYWYRQDPGQGLRLIYYSQIVNDFQKGDIAEGYSVSREKKESFPLTVTSAQKNPTAFYLCASSKVTLNTEAFFGQGTRLTVV.

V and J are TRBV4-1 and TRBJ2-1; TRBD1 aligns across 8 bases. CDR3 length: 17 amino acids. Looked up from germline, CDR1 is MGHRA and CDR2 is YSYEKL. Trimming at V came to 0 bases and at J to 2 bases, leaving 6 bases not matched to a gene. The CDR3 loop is CASSQDGRGRPYNEQFF. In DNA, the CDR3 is TGCGCCAGCAGCCAAGATGGCAGGGGGCGACCCTACAATGAGCAGTTCTTC.

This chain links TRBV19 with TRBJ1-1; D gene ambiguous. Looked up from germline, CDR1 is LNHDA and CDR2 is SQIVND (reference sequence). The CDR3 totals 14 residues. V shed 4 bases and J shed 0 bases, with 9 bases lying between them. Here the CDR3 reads CASSTPVMNTEAFF. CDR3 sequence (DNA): TGTGCCAGTAGTACCCCCGTGATGAACACTGAAGCTTTCTTT.

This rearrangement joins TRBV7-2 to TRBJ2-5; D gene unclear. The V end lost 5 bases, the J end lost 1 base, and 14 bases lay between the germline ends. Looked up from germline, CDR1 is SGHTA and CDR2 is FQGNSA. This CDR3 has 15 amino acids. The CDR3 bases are TGTGCCAGCAGCGCGCGGACGGGTGTCCAAGAGACCCAGTACTTC. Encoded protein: CASSARTGVQETQYF.

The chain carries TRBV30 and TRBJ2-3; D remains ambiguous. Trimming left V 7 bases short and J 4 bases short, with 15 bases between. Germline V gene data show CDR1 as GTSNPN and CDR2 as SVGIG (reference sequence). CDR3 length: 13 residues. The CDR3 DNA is TGTGCCTCACGACTCCAGAGGTCAGATACGCAGTATTTT. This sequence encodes CASRLQRSDTQYF.

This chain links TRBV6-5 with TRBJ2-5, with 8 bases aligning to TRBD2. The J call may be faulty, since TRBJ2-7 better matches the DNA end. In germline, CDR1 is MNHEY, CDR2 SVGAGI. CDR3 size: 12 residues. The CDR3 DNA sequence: TGTGCCAGTACTAGCGGATCCTACGAGCAGTACTTC. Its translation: CASTSGSYEQYF.

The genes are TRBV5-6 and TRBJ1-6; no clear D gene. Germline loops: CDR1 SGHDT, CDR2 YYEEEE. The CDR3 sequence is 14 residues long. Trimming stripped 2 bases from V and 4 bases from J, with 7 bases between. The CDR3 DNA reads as TGTGCCAGCAGCTTCAGAGGATATAATTCACCCCTCCACTTT. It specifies CASSFRGYNSPLHF.

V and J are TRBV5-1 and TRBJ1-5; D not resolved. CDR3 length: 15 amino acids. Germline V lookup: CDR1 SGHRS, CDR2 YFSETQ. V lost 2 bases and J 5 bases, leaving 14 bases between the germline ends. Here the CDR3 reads CASSLRGTSDQPQHF. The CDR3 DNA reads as TGCGCCAGCAGCTTACGGGGAACCAGTGATCAGCCCCAGCATTTT.